This is a list of T cell receptor beta chains from one sample in a study of blood T cell repertoires in COVID-19. Assay used: immunoSEQ multiplex PCR; TCRdb lists only in-frame clones, some missing. The sample contains roughly 140,000 clones, around 86% of which appear only once. The sequencing sample was made of PBMCs or T cells enriched from blood (not recorded which). Every receptor here comes from a man aged 55 to 70 who had recovered from COVID-19. CDR3s include the opening cysteine and the closing phenylalanine or tryptophan. Each record gives: V gene, J gene, clone size, D gene, CDR3 protein, CDR3 DNA. D genes are given only for firm matches. The size entry is marked missing in some rows and otherwise reads once, few, many or a size class.

V: TRBV3-1/TRBV3-2
J: TRBJ2-6
size: .
D: .
CDR3: CASSQDPGSGANVLTF
DNA: TGTGCCAGCAGCCAGGATCCCGGGTCCGGGGCCAACGTCCTGACTTTC

V: TRBV7-3
J: TRBJ1-2
size: few
D: TRBD1
CDR3: CASSLDRGLGYTF
DNA: TGTGCCAGCTCTTTGGACAGGGGGCTGGGCTACACCTTC

V: TRBV6-5
J: TRBJ2-7
size: .
D: .
CDR3: CASSYQQGYEQYF
DNA: TGTGCCAGCAGTTACCAACAGGGCTACGAGCAGTACTTC

V: TRBV25-1
J: TRBJ1-1
size: .
D: .
CDR3: CASSEYVRSEAFF
DNA: TGTGCCAGCAGTGAATACGTCAGGTCTGAAGCTTTCTTT

V: TRBV3-1/TRBV3-2
J: TRBJ2-2
size: .
D: .
CDR3: CASSRSVGELFF
DNA: TGTGCCAGCAGCCGTAGTGTCGGGGAGCTGTTTTTT

V: TRBV6-5
J: TRBJ1-2
size: .
D: .
CDR3: CASSLGRGANYGYTF
DNA: TGTGCCAGCAGTTTGGGCAGGGGAGCTAACTATGGCTACACCTTC

V: TRBV15
J: TRBJ2-3
size: once
D: .
CDR3: CATSRGDLGVDTQYF
DNA: TGTGCCACCAGCAGAGGGGACTTGGGAGTAGATACGCAGTATTTT

V: TRBV28
J: TRBJ2-1
size: .
D: TRBD2
CDR3: CASSFWLAVNEQFF
DNA: TGTGCCAGCAGTTTTTGGCTAGCGGTCAATGAGCAGTTCTTC

V: TRBV9
J: TRBJ1-2
size: .
D: TRBD1
CDR3: CASSGPGTGRNGYTF
DNA: TGTGCCAGCAGCGGGCCCGGGACAGGGCGTAATGGCTACACCTTC

V: TRBV6-5
J: TRBJ1-2
size: .
D: TRBD1
CDR3: CASSKTTGTGSGYTF
DNA: TGTGCCAGCAGTAAAACAACCGGGACAGGCTCCGGCTACACCTTC

V: TRBV19
J: TRBJ2-3
size: .
D: .
CDR3: CASSIGRVSTDTQYF
DNA: TGTGCCAGTAGTATAGGGCGGGTGAGCACAGATACGCAGTATTTT

V: TRBV7-8
J: TRBJ1-4
size: .
D: .
CDR3: CASSSPGTEKLFF
DNA: TGTGCCAGCAGCTCACCCGGGACAGAAAAACTGTTTTTT

V: TRBV4-2
J: TRBJ2-7
size: .
D: TRBD2
CDR3: CASSSGGLSEQYF
DNA: TGTGCCAGCAGCAGCGGGGGGCTCTCCGAGCAGTACTTC

V: TRBV10-3
J: TRBJ1-1
size: .
D: TRBD1
CDR3: CAISGRTGNNTEAFF
DNA: TGTGCCATCAGTGGTCGGACAGGGAATAACACTGAAGCTTTCTTT

V: TRBV28
J: TRBJ2-1
size: .
D: TRBD2
CDR3: CASRISGTHYNEQFF
DNA: TGTGCCAGCAGGATTAGCGGGACCCACTACAATGAGCAGTTCTTC

V: TRBV20-1
J: TRBJ1-2
size: .
D: .
CDR3: CSASAALVYGYTF
DNA: TGCAGTGCTAGTGCCGCGCTGGTCTATGGCTACACCTTC

V: TRBV19
J: TRBJ1-1
size: few
D: .
CDR3: CASSIRPRQNTEAFF
DNA: TGTGCCAGTAGTATTCGCCCCCGACAGAACACTGAAGCTTTCTTT

V: TRBV19
J: TRBJ1-2
size: .
D: TRBD1
CDR3: CASNLDRGGGYTF
DNA: TGTGCCAGTAACCTCGACAGGGGCGGCGGCTACACCTTC

V: TRBV12-5
J: TRBJ1-1
size: .
D: .
CDR3: CAILWNTEAFF
DNA: TGTGCTATTCTGTGGAACACTGAAGCTTTCTTT

V: TRBV18
J: TRBJ2-5
size: .
D: TRBD2
CDR3: CASSPSGRDGTQYF
DNA: TGTGCCAGCTCACCTAGCGGGAGGGACGGGACCCAGTACTTC

V: TRBV11-2
J: TRBJ1-5
size: .
D: .
CDR3: CASSLVPGQPQHF
DNA: TGTGCCAGCAGCTTAGTTCCGGGACAGCCCCAGCATTTT

V: TRBV4-2
J: TRBJ1-6
size: .
D: TRBD1
CDR3: CASSPLTGRRSPLHF
DNA: TGTGCCAGCAGCCCTTTGACAGGGAGAAGGTCACCCCTCCACTTT

V: TRBV7-9
J: TRBJ2-7
size: .
D: TRBD1
CDR3: CASSNTGTGAYEQYF
DNA: TGTGCCAGCAGCAACACCGGGACAGGGGCCTACGAGCAGTACTTC

V: TRBV28
J: TRBJ1-5
size: .
D: TRBD1
CDR3: CASTDRGRNQPQHF
DNA: TGTGCCAGCACTGACAGGGGACGCAATCAGCCCCAGCATTTT

V: TRBV9
J: TRBJ2-3
size: .
D: TRBD2
CDR3: CASSLTGSGRSDTQYF
DNA: TGTGCCAGCAGCCTGACAGGCAGCGGGAGGTCAGATACGCAGTATTTT

V: TRBV11-2
J: TRBJ1-2
size: .
D: .
CDR3: CASSFSGGYTF
DNA: TGTGCCAGCAGCTTTTCGGGGGGCTACACCTTC

V: TRBV12-3/TRBV12-4
J: TRBJ2-7
size: .
D: .
CDR3: CASSSSRPDEQYF
DNA: TGTGCCAGCAGTTCCTCGCGTCCGGACGAGCAGTACTTC

V: TRBV19
J: TRBJ1-1
size: .
D: .
CDR3: CASSMGGNTEAFF
DNA: TGTGCCAGTAGTATGGGGGGGAACACTGAAGCTTTCTTT

V: TRBV4-1
J: TRBJ2-5
size: .
D: .
CDR3: CASSQPDRIQETQYF
DNA: TGCGCCAGCAGCCAACCCGACAGAATCCAAGAGACCCAGTACTTC

V: TRBV7-9
J: TRBJ1-3
size: .
D: .
CDR3: CASSLGISGNTIYF
DNA: TGTGCCAGCAGCCTCGGTATCTCCGGAAACACCATATATTTT